Described below is a single T cell receptor (beta chain) sequence and its context. Germline CDR1 DFQATT, CDR2 SNEGSKA (reference sequence). Germline trimming cut 5 bases from V and 5 bases from J; bases unmatched to any gene: 7. The CDR3 is 14 amino acids. The sample belongs to a study of Graves' ophthalmopathy and Graves' hyperthyroidism. Amplification from RNA transcripts yielded the TCR beta CDR3 regions. HTBI primers served in a first-round RT-PCR, which a second-round multiplex PCR followed. TCRdb reprocessed the multiplex PCR reads via MiXCR and lists one record per CDR3 protein. The sample carries 200,000 to 300,000 distinct CDR3 sequences, about 46% recorded once.

The chain carries TRBV20-1 and TRBJ2-5, with 11 bases aligning to TRBD2. Sequencing input: peripheral blood. This clonotype originated in an adult man with Graves' ophthalmopathy. This CDR3 is CSARTSGGGETQYF. The CDR3 coding sequence is TGCAGTGCTCGAACTAGCGGGGGTGGGGAGACCCAGTACTTC.